These 25 T cell receptor beta chains were sequenced from one sample in a study of identical twins. TCRdb fed the 5' RACE reads into MiXCR, producing one record per CDR3 protein. Here the sample spans a few hundred thousand distinct CDR3 sequences, roughly 9.9% being singletons. This sample also belongs to another study, concerning yellow fever vaccine responses in identical twins.

The specimen was PBMCs. The receptors derive from a woman in her late teens or twenties in good health.

This clonotype was recorded a few times. The chain combines TRBV7-2 with TRBJ2-1; D not resolved. The germline V gene encodes CDR1 SGHTA and CDR2 FQGNSA. V lost 3 bases and J 5 bases, leaving 8 bases between the germline ends. The CDR3 is 13 amino acids. CDR3 loop: CASSFRMNNEQFF. The CDR3 nucleotides are TGTGCCAGCAGCTTTCGGATGAACAATGAGCAGTTCTTC.

Ten or more counts support this clonotype. The gene calls are TRBV25-1 and TRBJ2-7; no clear D. Germline V gene sequence: CDR1 MGHDK, CDR2 SYGVNS. The V gene lost 3 bases and the J gene lost 4 bases, with 7 bases spanning the gap. The CDR3 is 12 amino acids. The DNA for the CDR3 is TGTGCCAGCAGTGATCGTGTATACGAGCAGTACTTC. Amino acid sequence: CASSDRVYEQYF.

This clonotype was counted at least ten times. V usage is TRBV10-3 and J usage is TRBJ2-7, with D unresolved. Germline CDR1 is ENHRY and CDR2 is SYGVKD. This CDR3 comprises 13 residues. The V gene lost 1 base and the J gene lost 4 bases, with 8 bases spanning the gap. CDR3 protein: CAISEFERYEQYF. The CDR3 DNA follows: TGTGCCATCAGTGAGTTTGAGAGGTACGAGCAGTACTTC.

In this sample, this clonotype turned up once. V gene TRBV10-1 combines with J gene TRBJ2-3, with D tentatively TRBD2 (6 bases). The CDR3 extends over 15 amino acids. V lost 3 bases and J 3 bases, leaving 13 bases between the germline ends. Germline V gives CDR1 WNHNN, CDR2 SYGVQD (reference sequence). The CDR3 DNA reads TGCGCCAGCAGTGATTCTGCGGGAAGGACAGATACGCAGTATTTT. Translation: CASSDSAGRTDTQYF.

The rearrangement joins TRBV2 to TRBJ2-1, with D unresolved. There are 13 residues in the CDR3. V was clipped by 7 bases and J by 5 bases, with 12 bases between them. Germline CDR1 SNHLY, CDR2 FYNNEI. The CDR3 loop reads CASTFYTNNEQFF. The DNA for the CDR3 is TGTGCCAGCACGTTTTACACCAACAATGAGCAGTTCTTC.

The chain is built from TRBV7-6 and TRBJ2-7, with 11 bases lining up with TRBD1. Germline CDR1 and CDR2: SGHVS and FNYEAQ. After removal of 5 bases from V and 3 bases from J, the junction contained 6 bases not matched to a gene. This CDR3 is built from 15 residues. The CDR3 spells CASSHGTGGLYEQYF. CDR3 bases: TGTGCCAGCAGCCACGGGACAGGGGGTCTCTACGAGCAGTACTTC.

This clonotype was counted between two and nine times. The chain joins TRBV7-2 to TRBJ2-3, with D tentatively TRBD1 or TRBD2 (7 bases each). Per the germline V gene, CDR1 is SGHTA and CDR2 is FQGNSA. V was trimmed by 4 bases and J by 4 bases, leaving 15 bases between them. The CDR3 length is 15 residues. CDR3 loop: CASSSGGGNSDTQYF. The CDR3 DNA reads TGTGCCAGCAGCTCAGGGGGAGGGAACTCAGATACGCAGTATTTT.

The table lists this clonotype with many counts. This sequence joins TRBV11-3 and TRBJ2-3; D might be TRBD1 (5 bases). The CDR3 extends over 13 amino acids. Germline loops: CDR1 SGHNT, CDR2 YENEEA. Trimming stripped 2 bases from V and 5 bases from J, with 8 bases between. CDR3 residues: CASSLQGVDTQYF. CDR3 bases: TGTGCCAGCAGCTTACAGGGCGTAGATACGCAGTATTTT.

This clonotype was observed a few times. V is TRBV20-1 and J is TRBJ1-1; D gene ambiguous. V lost 1 base and J 3 bases, leaving 12 bases between the germline ends. Per the germline V gene, CDR1 is DFQATT and CDR2 is SNEGSKA (reference sequence). The CDR3 totals 14 residues. This CDR3 reads CSARGGMLDTEAFF. The CDR3 DNA reads TGCAGTGCTAGAGGGGGAATGTTGGACACTGAAGCTTTCTTT.

This clonotype has ten or more counts. This chain links TRBV5-1 with TRBJ2-5; D is perhaps TRBD1 or TRBD2 (5 bases each). Germline CDR1 SGHRS, CDR2 YFSETQ. Trimming left V 4 bases short and J 1 base short, with 14 bases between. This CDR3 has 15 residues. The CDR3 loop reads CASSLGTGSQETQYF. As DNA, the CDR3 is TGCGCCAGCAGCCTCGGGACCGGGTCCCAAGAGACCCAGTACTTC.

This chain's CDR3 is CASSPDRIRSYEQYF. CDR3 nucleotide sequence: TGTGCCAGCAGTCCTGACAGGATCCGATCCTACGAGCAGTACTTC. This rearrangement joins TRBV6-1 to TRBJ2-7; TRBD1 is a possible D gene (6 bases). The V end was cut by 5 bases, the J end by 1 base, with 15 bases between. The germline CDR1 and CDR2 sequences are MNHNS and SASEGT. The CDR3 runs 15 residues.

This clonotype was seen a handful of times. This chain joins TRBV20-1 and TRBJ1-3; D uncertain. The length of the CDR3 is 11 residues. Germline values: CDR1 DFQATT, CDR2 SNEGSKA (reference sequence). The germline V and J ends were trimmed by 3 bases and 3 bases, with 3 bases remaining between them. CDR3 in amino acids: CSARSGNTIYF. As DNA, the CDR3 is TGCAGTGCTAGGAGTGGAAACACCATATATTTT.

This clonotype was found a few times. The V call is TRBV28, the J call TRBJ1-3; 11 nucleotides agree with TRBD1. The CDR3 spans 16 residues. V dropped 3 bases and J dropped 4; count of bases not matched to a gene: 5. From germline, CDR1 is MDHEN and CDR2 SYDVKM. The CDR3 DNA reads as TGTGCCAGCAGTTTCCCGGACAGGGGGCTAGGAAACACCATATATTTT. Translated: CASSFPDRGLGNTIYF.

The CDR3 reads CASSFVQGASGANVLTF. The DNA of the CDR3 is TGTGCCAGCAGTTTCGTACAGGGGGCGTCTGGGGCCAACGTCCTGACTTTC. The rearrangement joins TRBV12-3 or TRBV12-4 to TRBJ2-6; the match to TRBD1 covers 9 bases. There are 17 residues in the CDR3. Unmatched junction bases numbered 4, after V lost 3 bases and J lost 1 base.

This sequence joins TRBV9 and TRBJ2-5; D is unclear. The CDR3 runs to 15 residues. Trimming pared 0 bases from V and 0 bases from J, leaving 9 bases between. The V gene's germline CDR1 is SGDLS and CDR2 YYNGEE. The CDR3 spells CASSVATSDQETQYF. Written as DNA, the CDR3 is TGTGCCAGCAGCGTAGCGACCTCAGACCAAGAGACCCAGTACTTC. Full variable domain (missing parts from reference TRBV9 and TRBJ2-5): DSGVTQTPKHLITATGQRVTLRCSPRSGDLSVYWYQQSLDQGLQFLIQYYNGEERAKGNILERFSAQQFPDLHSELNLSSLELGDSALYFCASSVATSDQETQYFGPGTRLLVL.

The CDR3 loop reads CASSLELAGPEQFF. The DNA of the CDR3 is TGCGCCAGCAGCTTGGAGCTAGCGGGGCCTGAGCAGTTCTTC. The V and J genes are TRBV5-1 and TRBJ2-1; TRBD2 aligns across 9 bases. The CDR3 has 14 residues. Losses at the gene ends were 0 bases for V and 9 bases for J; bases not matched to a gene: 4. Looked up from germline, CDR1 is SGHRS and CDR2 is YFSETQ.

This clonotype has more than one count but fewer than ten. The V gene is TRBV4-3, the J gene TRBJ2-7, with unresolved D. V dropped 0 bases and J dropped 6 bases, with 9 bases sitting between them. The germline V gene encodes CDR1 LGHNA and CDR2 YSLEER. CDR3 size: 13 residues. CDR3 coding DNA: TGCGCCAGCAGCCAAGATAGGTCACTCGAGCAGTACTTC. Protein product: CASSQDRSLEQYF.

V gene TRBV30 combines with J gene TRBJ2-5; 10 nucleotides match TRBD2. V shed 0 bases, J shed 1 base, and the junction held 2 bases outside the gene matches. CDR3 length: 15 residues. Germline assignment: CDR1 GTSNPN and CDR2 SVGIG (reference sequence). The CDR3, as DNA: TGTGCCTGGAGTGTACTAGCGGGGAGCCAAGAGACCCAGTACTTC. Encoded protein: CAWSVLAGSQETQYF.

This clonotype turned up a few times. The V and J genes are TRBV28 and TRBJ2-1; tentative D call: TRBD2 (5 bases). CDR1 is MDHEN, CDR2 SYDVKM, per germline. V lost 8 bases and J 0 bases, leaving 14 bases between the germline ends. The CDR3 extends over 15 amino acids. In DNA, the CDR3 is TGTGCCAGCTCCCCTCGGCGGGTCTCCTACAATGAGCAGTTCTTC. This codes for CASSPRRVSYNEQFF.

This sequence joins TRBV11-2 and TRBJ2-1, with 8 bases matching TRBD2. The CDR3 loop spans 14 amino acids. Germline loops: CDR1 SGHAT, CDR2 FQNNGV. V lost 5 bases and J lost 9; bases outside the gene matches: 9. CDR3 in DNA: TGTGCCAGCAGCCGTGGGACTAGTTCAACTGAGCAGTTCTTC. Translating it yields CASSRGTSSTEQFF.

A few counts support this clonotype. This sequence joins TRBV29-1 and TRBJ2-1; D ambiguous. Germline loops: CDR1 SQVTM, CDR2 ANQGSEA. V lost 3 bases and J lost 6, with 9 bases in between. The CDR3 runs to 12 residues. The CDR3 DNA sequence: TGCAGCGTTGATGTACGCGGCAATGAGCAGTTCTTC. The encoded protein is CSVDVRGNEQFF.

This clonotype has a handful of counts. The chain links TRBV29-1 to TRBJ2-7; 8 bases are shared with TRBD1. The CDR3 extends over 15 amino acids. The V gene end was trimmed by 5 bases and the J gene end by 3 bases; junction bases not matched to a gene: 12. CDR1 is SQVTM and CDR2 is ANQGSEA in the germline V gene. DNA of the CDR3: TGCAGCGTTCTTTGGTGGCAGGGGGCTCACTACGAGCAGTACTTC. Translation: CSVLWWQGAHYEQYF.

This clonotype was found a few times. The chain links TRBV6-1 to TRBJ2-1; 7 nucleotides align to TRBD2. Trimming cost V 5 bases and J 6 bases; bases outside gene matches: 10. Germline assignment: CDR1 MNHNS and CDR2 SASEGT. The CDR3 is 15 amino acids. The CDR3 DNA follows: TGTGCCAGCAGTACACTAGCGCTTGGTGGCAATGAGCAGTTCTTC. Translating gives CASSTLALGGNEQFF.

The chain employs TRBV7-9 and TRBJ2-7; D not resolved. Looked up from germline, CDR1 is SEHNR and CDR2 is FQNEAQ (reference sequence). The CDR3 consists of 12 residues. Trimming removed 6 bases from V and 1 base from J, with 7 bases in between. CDR3 residues: CASRPDSYEQYF. In nucleotides, the CDR3 is TGTGCCAGCAGGCCCGATTCCTACGAGCAGTACTTC.

This clonotype was counted only a few times. The V call is TRBV25-1, the J call TRBJ1-4; 7 nucleotides line up with TRBD1. Losses at the gene ends were 2 bases for V and 8 bases for J; bases not matched to a gene: 5. Germline V lookup: CDR1 MGHDK, CDR2 SYGVNS. The CDR3 covers 14 residues. The CDR3 nucleotides are TGTGCCAGCAGTGAAGGCAGGGGGAGAGAAAAACTGTTTTTT. Residues: CASSEGRGREKLFF.